This note documents a single TCR beta chain sequence. The sample originates from a study of blood T cell repertoires in COVID-19. Study information: The United States, Italy and Spain supplied acute and convalescent COVID-19 samples. Nucleic acid was either cDNA or gDNA, and it came from T cells, B-cell-depleted T cells, or PBMCs.

The CDR3 extends over 13 amino acids. The ends lost 5 bases at V and 4 bases at J; junction bases unmatched: 4. Germline V gene data show CDR1 as SGHVS and CDR2 as FQNEAQ. Per the study methods: Estimation of nucleated cell counts was performed using reference gene primer amplification. Sequencing used immunoSEQ multiplex PCR; TCRdb keeps in-frame clones, though not all of them. The DNA gave D and trimming, while V, J and clone size come from that table. The repertoire consists of approximately 110,000 clones, with less than 85% occurring once and the leading ten covering 20% to 25%. The sample consisted of peripheral blood. This receptor was obtained from a man aged 65 to 79 with active or convalescent COVID-19. This chain joins TRBV7-8 and TRBJ1-1; TRBD1 agrees at 7 bases. For the CDR3, the DNA is TGTGCCAGCAGCAGGGGGCCCGGCACTGAAGCTTTCTTT. Amino acids: CASSRGPGTEAFF.